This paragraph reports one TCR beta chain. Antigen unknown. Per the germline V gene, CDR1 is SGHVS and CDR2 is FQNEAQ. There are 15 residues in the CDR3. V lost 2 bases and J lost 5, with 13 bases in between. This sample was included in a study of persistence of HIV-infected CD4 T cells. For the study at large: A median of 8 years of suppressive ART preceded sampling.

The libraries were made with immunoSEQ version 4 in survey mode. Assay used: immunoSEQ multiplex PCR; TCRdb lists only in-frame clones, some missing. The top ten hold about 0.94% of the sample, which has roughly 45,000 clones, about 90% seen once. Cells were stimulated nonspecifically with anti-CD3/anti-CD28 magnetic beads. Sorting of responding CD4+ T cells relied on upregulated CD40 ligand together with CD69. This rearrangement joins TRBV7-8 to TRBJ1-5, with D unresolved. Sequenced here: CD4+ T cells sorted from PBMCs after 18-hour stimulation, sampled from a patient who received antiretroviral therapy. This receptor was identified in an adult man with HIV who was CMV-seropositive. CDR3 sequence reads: CASSLTDSRHQPQHF. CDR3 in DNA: TGTGCCAGCAGCTTAACCGACTCCCGCCATCAGCCCCAGCATTTT. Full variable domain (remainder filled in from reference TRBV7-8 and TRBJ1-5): GAGVSQSPRYKVAKRGQDVALRCDPISGHVSLFWYQQALGQGPEFLTYFQNEAQLDKSGLPSDRFFAERPEGSVSTLKIQRTQQEDSAVYLCASSLTDSRHQPQHFGDGTRLSIL.